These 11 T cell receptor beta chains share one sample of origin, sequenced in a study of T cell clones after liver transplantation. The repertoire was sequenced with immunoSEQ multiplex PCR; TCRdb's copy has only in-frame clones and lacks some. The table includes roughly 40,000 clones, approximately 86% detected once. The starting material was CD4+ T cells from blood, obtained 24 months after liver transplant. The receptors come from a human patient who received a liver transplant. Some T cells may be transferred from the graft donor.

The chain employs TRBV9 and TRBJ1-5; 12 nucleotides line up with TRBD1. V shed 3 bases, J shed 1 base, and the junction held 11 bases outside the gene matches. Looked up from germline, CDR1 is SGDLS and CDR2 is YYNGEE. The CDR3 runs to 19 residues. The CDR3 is CASSATGTGGLRSNQPQHF. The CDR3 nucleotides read TGTGCCAGCAGCGCAACCGGGACAGGGGGCTTGAGAAGCAATCAGCCCCAGCATTTT. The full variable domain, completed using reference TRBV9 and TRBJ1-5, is DSGVTQTPKHLITATGQRVTLRCSPRSGDLSVYWYQQSLDQGLQFLIQYYNGEERAKGNILERFSAQQFPDLHSELNLSSLELGDSALYFCASSATGTGGLRSNQPQHFGDGTRLSIL.

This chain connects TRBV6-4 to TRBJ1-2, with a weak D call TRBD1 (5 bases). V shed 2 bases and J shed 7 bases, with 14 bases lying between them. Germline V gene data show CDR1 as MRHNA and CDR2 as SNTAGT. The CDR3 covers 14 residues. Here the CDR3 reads CASSDNGGVGGYTF. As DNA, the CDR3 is TGTGCCAGCAGTGACAACGGAGGGGTTGGTGGCTACACCTTC.

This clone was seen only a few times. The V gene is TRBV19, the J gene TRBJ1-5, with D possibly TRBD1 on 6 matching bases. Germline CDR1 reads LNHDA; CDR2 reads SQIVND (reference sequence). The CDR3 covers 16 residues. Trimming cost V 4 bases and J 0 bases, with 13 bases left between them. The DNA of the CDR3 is TGTGCCAGTAGTAGGGGAGGGGGTGCTAGCAATCAGCCCCAGCATTTT. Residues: CASSRGGGASNQPQHF.

The CDR3, as DNA: TGTGCCAGTAGTATAGATAATGGGGGGACGGCGACCCAGTACTTC. Amino acid sequence: CASSIDNGGTATQYF. The chain employs TRBV19 and TRBJ2-5, with D possibly matching TRBD2 (6 bases). V lost 0 bases and J lost 7, with 15 bases in between. This CDR3 has 15 residues. Germline V gene data show CDR1 as LNHDA and CDR2 as SQIVND (reference sequence).

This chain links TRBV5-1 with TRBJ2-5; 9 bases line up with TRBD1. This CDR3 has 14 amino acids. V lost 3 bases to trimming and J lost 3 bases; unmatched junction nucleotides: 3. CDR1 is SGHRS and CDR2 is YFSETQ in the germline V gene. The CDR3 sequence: CASSWDREKETQYF. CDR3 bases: TGCGCCAGCAGCTGGGACAGGGAGAAAGAGACCCAGTACTTC.

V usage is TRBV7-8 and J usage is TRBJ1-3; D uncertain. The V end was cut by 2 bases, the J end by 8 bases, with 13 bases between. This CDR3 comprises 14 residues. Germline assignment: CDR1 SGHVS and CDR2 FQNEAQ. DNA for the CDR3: TGTGCCAGCAGCTTATTATGGAGGATAGACACCATATATTTT. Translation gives CASSLLWRIDTIYF.

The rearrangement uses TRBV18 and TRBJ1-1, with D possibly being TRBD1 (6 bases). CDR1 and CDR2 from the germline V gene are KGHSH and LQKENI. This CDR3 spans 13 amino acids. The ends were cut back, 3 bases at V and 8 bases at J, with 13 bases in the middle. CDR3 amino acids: CASSPLPDSEAFF. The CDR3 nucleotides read TGTGCCAGCTCACCTTTACCGGACAGCGAAGCTTTCTTT.

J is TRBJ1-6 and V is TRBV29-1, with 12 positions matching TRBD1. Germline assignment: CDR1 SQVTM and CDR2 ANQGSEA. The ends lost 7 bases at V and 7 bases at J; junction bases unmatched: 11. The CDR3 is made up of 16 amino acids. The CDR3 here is CSGLRDRGPPNSPLHF. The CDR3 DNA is TGCAGCGGACTCCGGGACAGGGGGCCACCCAATTCACCCCTCCACTTT.

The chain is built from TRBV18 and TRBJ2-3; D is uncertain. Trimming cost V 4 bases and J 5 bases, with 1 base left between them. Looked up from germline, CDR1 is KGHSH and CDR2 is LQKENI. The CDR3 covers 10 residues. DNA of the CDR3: TGTGCCAGCTCACAAGATACGCAGTATTTT. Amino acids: CASSQDTQYF.

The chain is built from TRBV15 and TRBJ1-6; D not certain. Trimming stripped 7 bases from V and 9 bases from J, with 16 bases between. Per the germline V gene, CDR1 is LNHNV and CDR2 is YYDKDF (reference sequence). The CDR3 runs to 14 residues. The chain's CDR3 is CATTQYGNGSPLHF. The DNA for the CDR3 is TGTGCCACCACCCAGTACGGAAACGGTTCACCCCTCCACTTT. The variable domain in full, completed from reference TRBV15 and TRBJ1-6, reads DAMVIQNPRYQVTQFGKPVTLSCSQTLNHNVMYWYQQKSSQAPKLLFHYYDKDFNNEADTPDNFQSRRPNTSFCFLDIRSPGLGDTAMYLCATTQYGNGSPLHFGNGTRLTVT.

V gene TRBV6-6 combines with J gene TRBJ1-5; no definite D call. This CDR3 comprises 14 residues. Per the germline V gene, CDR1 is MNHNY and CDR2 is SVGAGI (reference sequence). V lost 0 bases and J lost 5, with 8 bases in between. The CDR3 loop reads CASSYSTWDQPQHF. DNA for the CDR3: TGTGCCAGCAGTTACTCGACATGGGATCAGCCCCAGCATTTT.